The entry below describes one TCR beta chain. Its antigen is not identified. RNA transcripts were the source from which TCR beta CDR3 regions were amplified. The first-round RT-PCR employed HTBI primers together with the Qiagen OneStep RT-PCR kit. A multiplex PCR was then performed as the second round. TCRdb processed the multiplex PCR reads anew with MiXCR; each CDR3 protein has one entry. This table has 200,000 to 250,000 distinct CDR3 sequences, under 30% appearing once. Unmatched junction bases numbered 6, after V lost 4 bases and J lost 3 bases. The germline V gene encodes CDR1 MNHEY and CDR2 SVGEGT. This CDR3 is built from 15 residues. All donors with ophthalmopathy were recorded as having moderate-to-severe activity, CAS ≥3, NOSPECS ≥4 and a duration under 3 months. An approximately 9.8 ml volume of fresh peripheral blood provided the PBMCs. These data come from a study of Graves' ophthalmopathy and Graves' hyperthyroidism. Whole-study context: Peripheral blood was obtained at first diagnosis, ahead of any treatment. Findings of the study overall: Discrimination between ophthalmopathy and stable hyperthyroidism by a 13-signature model showed 87.88% sensitivity and more than 65% specificity.

Source material: peripheral blood. The source of this sequence is a man aged 45 to 65 with Graves' ophthalmopathy. This chain joins TRBV6-2 or TRBV6-3 and TRBJ2-4, with 7 bases that match TRBD2. The DNA for the CDR3 is TGTGCCAGCAGTTTCGGCGGGGGAGGCAAAAACATTCAGTACTTC. Translated: CASSFGGGGKNIQYF.